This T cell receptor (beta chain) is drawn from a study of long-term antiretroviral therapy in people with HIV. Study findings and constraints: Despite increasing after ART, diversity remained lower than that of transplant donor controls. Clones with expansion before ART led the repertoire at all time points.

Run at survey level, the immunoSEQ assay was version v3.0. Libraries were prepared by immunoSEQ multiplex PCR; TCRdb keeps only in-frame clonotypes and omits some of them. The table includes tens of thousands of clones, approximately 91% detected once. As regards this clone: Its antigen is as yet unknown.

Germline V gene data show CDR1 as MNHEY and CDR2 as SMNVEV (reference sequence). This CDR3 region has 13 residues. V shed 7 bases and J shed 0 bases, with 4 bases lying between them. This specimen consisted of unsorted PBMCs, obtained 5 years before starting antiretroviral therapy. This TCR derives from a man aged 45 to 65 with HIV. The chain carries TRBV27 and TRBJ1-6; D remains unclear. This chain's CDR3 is CASTSSYNSPLHF. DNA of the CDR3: TGTGCCAGCACCAGCTCCTATAATTCACCCCTCCACTTT.